This TCR beta chain emerged from a study of T cells in Graves' hyperthyroidism and ophthalmopathy. The study's findings and limits: Ophthalmopathy cases were set apart from stable hyperthyroidism by a 13 V-J model.

This CDR3 spans 17 amino acids. From germline, CDR1 is SQVTM and CDR2 ANQGSEA. J lost 7 bases, V lost 7 bases, and 19 bases had no gene match. Patients affected by ophthalmopathy presented a Clinical Activity Score of at least 3, a NOSPECS grade of at least 4, and disease duration below 3 months. Template material for amplifying TCR beta CDR3 regions consisted of RNA transcripts. Primed by the HTBI set, a first-round RT-PCR was run on the TCR CDR3. TCRdb reprocessed the multiplex PCR reads via MiXCR and lists one record per CDR3 protein. The sample shows around 500,000 distinct CDR3 sequences, roughly 15% of them seen only once. This clonotype has ten or more counts. Its cognate antigen is unknown.

The V gene is TRBV29-1, the J gene TRBJ2-1, with 10 bases aligning to TRBD2. The specimen sequenced was blood. This receptor was identified in a young woman with Graves' ophthalmopathy. The CDR3 sequence is CSAPPPLTSGIRNEQFF. In nucleotides, the CDR3 is TGCAGCGCCCCCCCCCCCCTCACTAGCGGGATAAGAAATGAGCAGTTCTTC.